This T cell receptor beta chain was captured in a study of cytomegalovirus exposure and HLA in healthy donors. PCR amplification relied on 60 Vbeta primers (plus 13 Jbeta primers). Original analysis: Later reanalysis found around 84 million unique TCR beta chains, some 10 million of them shared. Data came from immunoSEQ multiplex PCR; TCRdb stores just in-frame clones and leaves some out. The D gene and trimming were derived from the DNA, and the V and J assignments and clone size from that table. Recorded here are roughly 120,000 clones; the top ten clones represent 3.6%. V shed 6 bases and J shed 3 bases, with 15 bases lying between them. The CDR3 covers 14 residues. Germline loops: CDR1 SGHAT, CDR2 FQNNGV.

Sample: PBMCs. The V and J genes are TRBV11-2 and TRBJ2-7; D unresolved. This receptor was obtained from a man in his late teens or twenties in good health and CMV-seronegative. The DNA of the CDR3 is TGTGCCAGCAGTACAGACCCAGGAAACTACGAGCAGTACTTC. Amino acid sequence: CASSTDPGNYEQYF.